Below, one T cell receptor beta chain is given with its context. Its specificity is unknown. The source of the sample is a study of CXCR3-negative and CXCR3-positive naive CD8 T cells. Whole-study context: Collectively, the libraries yielded 140 million or so TRB reads in total, at about 1.5 +/- 0.3 million per library.

UMI-labeled 5' RACE TRB cDNA libraries were prepared from the cells. TCRdb reprocessed the 5' RACE reads, with one entry per CDR3 protein and no DNA. The listing contains approximately 88,000 distinct CDR3 sequences. This CDR3 contains 15 residues. Germline V gene lookup returns CDR1 MDHEN and CDR2 SYDVKM. Study-wide results and limits: Both naive subsets showed comparably high diversity, and memory CD8+ cells showed much lower diversity. Similar TRBV-TRBJ gene usage was seen in naive CXCR3-negative and CXCR3-positive cells, but not in memory cells.

The V call is TRBV28, the J call TRBJ2-3. This receptor was taken from a human donor in good health. Some clones in this sample may be carry-over from other donors' samples. The sequencing sample was made of naive CXCR3- CD8+ T cells from blood. Subset denoted: CD45RO-CCR7+CD27+CD95- naive CD8+ T cells lacking CXCR3 (TNR3-). Here the CDR3 reads CASSLLSADTDTQYF.